This TCR beta chain appears in the sequencing data of a study of blood T cell repertoires in COVID-19. Study as a whole: Italy, Spain and the United States were the sources of the convalescent and acute COVID-19 samples. PBMCs, B-cell-depleted T cells, or T cells were the source of the cDNA or gDNA that made up the material.

Original analysis: Cell counts per sample came from amplifying reference gene primers. The repertoire was sequenced with immunoSEQ multiplex PCR; TCRdb's copy has only in-frame clones and lacks some. That table is the source of V, J and clone size, and D and trimming were worked out from the DNA. This sample has roughly 150,000 clones, with around nine tenths found just once. In this sample, this clone turned up once. The CDR3 spans 12 residues. Germline CDR1 and CDR2: SGHTS and YDEGEE. Trimming left V 2 bases short and J 8 bases short, with 10 bases between. This chain links TRBV5-8 with TRBJ1-2; maybe TRBD1 (6 bases). The sample taken for sequencing was peripheral blood. The clonotype comes from a human donor in a cohort sampled during active COVID-19. The CDR3 bases are TGTGCCAGCAGCTTAGGGGGAAACGGCTACACCTTC. It translates to CASSLGGNGYTF.